These T cell receptor beta chains were read from a single sample in a study of T cells in Graves' hyperthyroidism and ophthalmopathy. TCRdb passed the multiplex PCR reads through MiXCR, listing each CDR3 protein once. The sample consists of roughly 570,000 distinct CDR3 sequences, just over 45% of them appearing once. Sample: peripheral blood or thyroid tissue (not recorded which). All receptors derive from a woman aged 18-30 years with Graves' hyperthyroidism. Both conserved end residues are part of each CDR3. Each record gives: clone size, D gene, J gene, V gene, CDR3 protein, CDR3 DNA. D genes are given only for firm matches. Clone size is shown for a subset of rows, as once, few, many or a class of expanded clone.

NA,TRBD2,TRBJ2-7,TRBV9,CASSVGLAGGGEQYF,TGTGCCAGCAGCGTAGGACTAGCGGGAGGAGGCGAGCAGTACTTC
NA,TRBD1,TRBJ2-3,TRBV19,CASSWGTGGLDTQYF,TGTGCCAGTAGCTGGGGGACAGGGGGCCTAGATACGCAGTATTTT
many,NA,TRBJ1-2,TRBV27,CASSPSRVAYGYTF,TGTGCCAGCAGTCCCAGCAGGGTTGCCTATGGCTACACCTTC
once,NA,TRBJ2-5,TRBV3-1,CASSSPPGLAIQGTQYF,TGTGCCAGCAGTTCTCCTCCGGGGCTAGCGATCCAAGGGACCCAGTACTTC
many,NA,TRBJ2-1,TRBV2,CAIPTGSEQFF,TGTGCCATACCAACAGGGAGTGAGCAGTTCTTC
many,NA,TRBJ2-2,TRBV5-8,CASSWAVTNTGELFF,TGTGCCAGCAGCTGGGCCGTTACGAACACCGGGGAGCTGTTTTTT
many,TRBD2,TRBJ2-5,TRBV12-3/TRBV12-4,CASTPPGGLETQYF,TGTGCCAGCACCCCCCCGGGGGGGCTGGAGACCCAGTACTTC
many,NA,TRBJ2-5,TRBV2,CASSDLMGSGETQYF,TGTGCCAGCAGTGATTTAATGGGCTCCGGAGAGACCCAGTACTTC
NA,NA,TRBJ1-2,TRBV7-9,CASSFLAGHYGYTF,TGTGCCAGCAGCTTCCTAGCGGGACACTATGGCTACACCTTC
NA,NA,TRBJ2-7,TRBV10-3,CAISGVSYEQYF,TGTGCCATCAGCGGCGTTTCCTACGAGCAGTACTTC
many,TRBD1,TRBJ2-5,TRBV3-1,CASSQAGRGLETQYF,TGTGCCAGCAGCCAAGCGGGCAGGGGGCTGGAGACCCAGTACTTC
many,NA,TRBJ1-2,TRBV4-3,CASSPRQGVIYGYTF,TGCGCCAGCAGCCCGAGGCAGGGTGTTATCTATGGCTACACCTTC
many,TRBD2,TRBJ2-5,TRBV7-8,CASTLPRGGGLAGAETQYF,TGTGCCAGCACCCTTCCTCGTGGGGGAGGACTAGCGGGAGCAGAGACCCAGTACTTC
few,NA,TRBJ1-3,TRBV6-1,CATKAPGSGNTIYF,TGTGCCACTAAAGCTCCGGGCTCTGGAAACACCATATATTTT
NA,NA,TRBJ2-7,TRBV7-2,CASSLVGLLFYEQYF,TGCGCCAGCAGCCTTGTGGGGCTATTGTTCTACGAGCAGTACTTC
NA,TRBD1,TRBJ1-4,TRBV29-1,CSRGQGAEKLFF,TGCAGCCGAGGACAGGGGGCTGAAAAACTGTTTTTT
NA,TRBD2,TRBJ2-7,TRBV5-5,CASSRTLGGLSYEQYF,TGCGCCAGCAGCCGGACTTTGGGAGGGCTGTCCTACGAGCAGTACTTC
NA,NA,TRBJ1-2,TRBV13,CASSLARLAYGYTF,TGTGCCAGCAGCCTAGCCAGACTCGCCTATGGCTACACCTTC
many,NA,TRBJ1-2,TRBV29-1,CSVEQANYGYTF,TGCAGCGTTGAACAGGCTAACTATGGCTACACCTTC
NA,TRBD1,TRBJ1-5,TRBV5-4,CASSRGGQGNQPQHF,TGCGCCAGCAGCCGAGGTGGACAGGGGAATCAGCCCCAGCATTTT